The 5 T cell receptor beta chains below were found in one sample sequenced in a study of cytomegalovirus exposure and HLA in healthy donors. This PCR relied on a set of 60 Vbeta primers and 13 Jbeta primers. Data came from immunoSEQ multiplex PCR; TCRdb stores just in-frame clones and leaves some out. The sample has roughly 190,000 clones, approximately 80% seen once. Sequencing used PBMCs. All receptors derive from a woman in her fifties or sixties in good health and CMV-seropositive.

J is TRBJ1-2 and V is TRBV2; 7 bases are shared with TRBD1. Germline V gene sequence: CDR1 SNHLY, CDR2 FYNNEI. Trimming at V came to 3 bases and at J to 5 bases, leaving 6 bases not matched to a gene. The CDR3 loop spans 14 amino acids. The CDR3 sequence: CASSDDRVGYGYTF. The CDR3 nucleotides read TGTGCCAGCAGTGATGACAGGGTAGGGTATGGCTACACCTTC.

The chain employs TRBV6-6 and TRBJ2-5; a weak D match, TRBD2 (6 bases). The end of the DNA aligns better with TRBJ2-7, so the J call may be wrong. Germline CDR1 is MNHNY and CDR2 is SVGAGI (reference sequence). The CDR3 runs to 14 residues. The chain's CDR3 is CATTRDSRIYEQYF. DNA for the CDR3: TGTGCCACCACCCGGGACTCCCGTATCTACGAGCAGTACTTC.

The chain joins TRBV6-5 to TRBJ1-2; D ambiguous. Per the germline V gene, CDR1 is MNHEY and CDR2 is SVGAGI. The CDR3 runs 16 residues. V was pared by 4 bases and J by 3 bases, with 18 bases between. The CDR3 DNA reads as TGTGCCAGCAGTTCCCTAGCCCTGGTCGGGGACTATGGCTACACCTTC. This sequence encodes CASSSLALVGDYGYTF.

The chain carries TRBV5-1 and TRBJ1-4, with 7 bases identical to TRBD1. This CDR3 is built from 15 residues. With 0 bases clipped from V and 7 bases from J, the junction kept 6 bases outside the gene matches. The germline CDR1 and CDR2 sequences are SGHRS and YFSETQ. CDR3 DNA sequence: TGCGCCAGCAGCTTGGTGACTAACAGGGGTGAAAAACTGTTTTTT. Translating gives CASSLVTNRGEKLFF.

J is TRBJ2-7 and V is TRBV6-1; 7 positions agree with TRBD2. CDR3 length: 15 residues. Germline CDR1 is MNHNS and CDR2 is SASEGT. With V trimmed by 3 bases and J by 3 bases, 8 bases remained unmatched. The CDR3 DNA reads as TGTGCCAGCAGTGAGGGGAGGGGTACCTACTACGAGCAGTACTTC. It codes for CASSEGRGTYYEQYF.